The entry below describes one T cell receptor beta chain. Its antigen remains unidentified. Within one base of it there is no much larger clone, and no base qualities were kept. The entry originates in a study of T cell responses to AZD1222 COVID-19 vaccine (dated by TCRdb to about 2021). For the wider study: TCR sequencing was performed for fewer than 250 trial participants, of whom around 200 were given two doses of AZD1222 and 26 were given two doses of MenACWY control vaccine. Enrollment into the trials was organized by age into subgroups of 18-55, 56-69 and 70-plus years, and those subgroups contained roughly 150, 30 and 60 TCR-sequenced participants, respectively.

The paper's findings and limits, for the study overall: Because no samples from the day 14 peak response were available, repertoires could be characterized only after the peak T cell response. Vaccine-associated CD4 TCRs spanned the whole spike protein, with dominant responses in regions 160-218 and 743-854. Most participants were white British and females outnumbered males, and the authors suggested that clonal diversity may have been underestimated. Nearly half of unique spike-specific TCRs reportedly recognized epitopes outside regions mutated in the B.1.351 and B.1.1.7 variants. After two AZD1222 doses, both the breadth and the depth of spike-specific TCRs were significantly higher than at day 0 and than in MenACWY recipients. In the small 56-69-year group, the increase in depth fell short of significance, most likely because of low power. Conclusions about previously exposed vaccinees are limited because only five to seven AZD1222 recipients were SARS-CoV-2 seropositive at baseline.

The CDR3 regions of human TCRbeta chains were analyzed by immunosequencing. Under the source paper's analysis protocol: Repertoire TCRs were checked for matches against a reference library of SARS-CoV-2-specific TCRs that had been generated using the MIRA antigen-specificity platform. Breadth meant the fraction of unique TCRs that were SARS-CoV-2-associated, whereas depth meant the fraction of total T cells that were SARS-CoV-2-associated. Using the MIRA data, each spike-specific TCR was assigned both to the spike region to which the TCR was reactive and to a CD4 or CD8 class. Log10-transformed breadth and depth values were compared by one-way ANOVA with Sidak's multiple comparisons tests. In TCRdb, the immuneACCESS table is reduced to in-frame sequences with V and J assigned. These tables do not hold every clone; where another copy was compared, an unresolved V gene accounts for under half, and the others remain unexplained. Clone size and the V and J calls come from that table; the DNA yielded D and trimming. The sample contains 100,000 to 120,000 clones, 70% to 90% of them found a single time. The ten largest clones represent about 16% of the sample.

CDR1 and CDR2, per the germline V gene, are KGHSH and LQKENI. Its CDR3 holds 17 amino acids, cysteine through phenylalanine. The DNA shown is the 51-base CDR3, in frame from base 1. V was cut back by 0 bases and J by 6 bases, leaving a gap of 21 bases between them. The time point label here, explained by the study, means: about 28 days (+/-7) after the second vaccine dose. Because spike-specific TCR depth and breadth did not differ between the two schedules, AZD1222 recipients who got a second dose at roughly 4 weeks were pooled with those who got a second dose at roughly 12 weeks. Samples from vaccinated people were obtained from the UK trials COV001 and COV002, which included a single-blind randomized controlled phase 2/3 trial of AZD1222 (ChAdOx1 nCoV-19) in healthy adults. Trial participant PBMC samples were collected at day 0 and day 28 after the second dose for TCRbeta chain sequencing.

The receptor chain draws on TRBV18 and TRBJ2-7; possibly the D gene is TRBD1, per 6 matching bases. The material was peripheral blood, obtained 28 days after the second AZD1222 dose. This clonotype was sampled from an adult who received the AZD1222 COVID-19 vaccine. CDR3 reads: CASSPPNAQTGTGEQYF. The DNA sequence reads TGTGCCAGCTCACCACCCAATGCGCAGACAGGAACGGGCGAGCAGTACTTC.